The 5 T cell receptor beta chains presented below share a single source sample, sequenced in a study of blood T cell repertoires in COVID-19. Produced via immunoSEQ multiplex PCR; TCRdb's table is partial and in-frame only. This table has around 200,000 clones, approximately 80% appearing once. The sample was peripheral blood. The receptors shown here come from an elderly woman with acute or convalescent COVID-19.

The rearrangement links TRBV29-1 to TRBJ2-3; no clear D gene. Deletions cut 4 bases from V and 2 bases from J, with 10 bases between. The CDR3 has 13 amino acids. CDR1 and CDR2 (germline): SQVTM, ANQGSEA. The DNA for the CDR3 is TGCAGCGTTGGGCCCGATTCCACAGATACGCAGTATTTT. Amino acid sequence: CSVGPDSTDTQYF.

V usage is TRBV4-3 and J usage is TRBJ2-7; D not resolved. The CDR3 covers 14 residues. CDR1 is LGHNA and CDR2 is YSLEER in the germline V gene. Trimming stripped 0 bases from V and 2 bases from J, with 8 bases between. This chain's CDR3 is CASSQDRITYEQYF. The CDR3 DNA is TGCGCCAGCAGCCAAGACAGGATAACCTACGAGCAGTACTTC.

The chain joins TRBV19 to TRBJ1-1; 9 positions match TRBD1. The trim removed 5 bases at V and 9 bases at J, leaving 7 bases unmatched. There are 13 residues in the CDR3. Germline V CDR1 and CDR2: LNHDA, SQIVND (reference sequence). CDR3 in DNA: TGTGCCAGTAGTCTACAGGGGGCAAGCCAAGCTTTCTTT. Translating gives CASSLQGASQAFF.

V is TRBV18 and J is TRBJ1-3; D gene unclear. V dropped 4 bases and J dropped 8 bases, with 12 bases sitting between them. The CDR3 extends over 13 amino acids. CDR1 KGHSH and CDR2 LQKENI come from the germline V gene. This CDR3 reads CASSRQWRDTIYF. The CDR3 DNA is TGTGCCAGCTCACGACAATGGCGGGACACCATATATTTT.

This chain connects TRBV27 to TRBJ2-7, with 8 bases identical to TRBD1. Germline CDR1 MNHEY, CDR2 SMNVEV (reference sequence). The CDR3 extends over 15 amino acids. Unmatched junction bases numbered 9, after V lost 8 bases and J lost 0 bases. The CDR3 protein is CASGTTGANSYEQYF. The CDR3 nucleotides are TGTGCCAGCGGGACGACAGGGGCAAACTCCTACGAGCAGTACTTC.